Below, one TCR beta chain is given with its context. Its antigen is as yet unknown. The CDR3 contains 12 residues. Germline-derived CDR1 and CDR2 are SQVTM and ANQGSEA. V was trimmed by 3 bases and J by 3 bases, leaving 6 bases between them. These data belong to a study of cytomegalovirus exposure and HLA in healthy donors. Study-wide findings and caveats: The presence/absence work took it that sequencing depth was about the same across donors. A later analysis showed HLA-associated TCR beta chains outstripping equally common others in clonal expansion. Reportedly, a later analysis found an Asian-associated ancestry cluster had fewer N-insertions than the roughly 700-donor mean. Researchers reported in a later analysis that a missense DCLRE1C variant was tied to TCR beta V- and J-gene trimming.

This PCR relied on a set of 60 Vbeta primers and 13 Jbeta primers. The protocol was immunoSEQ multiplex PCR, while the TCRdb copy is restricted to in-frame clones and leaves out a portion. The sample holds around 160,000 clones, 60% to 85% seen once. The chain links TRBV29-1 to TRBJ2-1, with a tentative D call TRBD1 (6 bases). This sequence was found in a male donor in good health and CMV-seropositive. The specimen sequenced was PBMCs. CDR3 loop: CSVEDSYNEQFF. The CDR3 nucleotides are TGCAGCGTTGAGGACAGCTACAATGAGCAGTTCTTC.